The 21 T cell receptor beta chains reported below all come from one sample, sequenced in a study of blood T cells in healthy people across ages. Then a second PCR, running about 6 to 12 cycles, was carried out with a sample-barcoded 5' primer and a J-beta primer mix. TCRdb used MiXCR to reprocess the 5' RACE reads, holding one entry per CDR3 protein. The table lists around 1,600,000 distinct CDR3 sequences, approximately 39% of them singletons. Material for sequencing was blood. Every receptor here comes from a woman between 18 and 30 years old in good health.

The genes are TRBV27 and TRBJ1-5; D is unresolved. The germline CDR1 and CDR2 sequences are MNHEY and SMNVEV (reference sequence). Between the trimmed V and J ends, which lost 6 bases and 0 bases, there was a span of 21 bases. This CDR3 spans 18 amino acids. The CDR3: CASSPVYLPTYSNQPQHF. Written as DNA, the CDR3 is TGTGCCAGCAGCCCGGTATACCTTCCCACATATAGCAATCAGCCCCAGCATTTT.

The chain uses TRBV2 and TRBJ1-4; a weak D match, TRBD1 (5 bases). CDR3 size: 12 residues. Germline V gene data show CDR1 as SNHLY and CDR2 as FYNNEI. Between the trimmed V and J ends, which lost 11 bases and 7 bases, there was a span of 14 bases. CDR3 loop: CAAGGWGEKLFF. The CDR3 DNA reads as TGTGCCGCGGGGGGATGGGGTGAAAAACTGTTTTTT.

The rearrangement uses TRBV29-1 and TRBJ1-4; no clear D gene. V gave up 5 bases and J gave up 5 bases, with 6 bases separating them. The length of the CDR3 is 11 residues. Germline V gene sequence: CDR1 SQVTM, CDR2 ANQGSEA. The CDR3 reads CSVRRNEKLFF. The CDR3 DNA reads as TGCAGCGTTCGGAGAAATGAAAAACTGTTTTTT.

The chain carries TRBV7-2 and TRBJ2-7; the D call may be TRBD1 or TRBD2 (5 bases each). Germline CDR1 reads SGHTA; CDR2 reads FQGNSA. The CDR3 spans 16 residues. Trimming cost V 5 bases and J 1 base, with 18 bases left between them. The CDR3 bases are TGTGCCAGCAGCAACGGCGGGCCAGGGAGATCCTACGAGCAGTACTTC. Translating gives CASSNGGPGRSYEQYF. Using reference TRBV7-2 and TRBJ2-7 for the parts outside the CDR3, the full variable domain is GAGVSQSPSNKVTEKGKDVELRCDPISGHTALYWYRQSLGQGLEFLIYFQGNSAPDKSGLPSDRFSAERTGGSVSTLTIQRTQQEDSAVYLCASSNGGPGRSYEQYFGPGTRLTVT.

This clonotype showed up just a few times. The CDR3 coding sequence is TGTGCCAGCAGTCCCCTCAATGGCTACACCTTC. Translating gives CASSPLNGYTF. The chain has TRBV12-3 or TRBV12-4 and TRBJ1-2; D not certain. V shed 5 bases and J shed 6 bases, with 7 bases lying between them. This CDR3 has 11 residues.

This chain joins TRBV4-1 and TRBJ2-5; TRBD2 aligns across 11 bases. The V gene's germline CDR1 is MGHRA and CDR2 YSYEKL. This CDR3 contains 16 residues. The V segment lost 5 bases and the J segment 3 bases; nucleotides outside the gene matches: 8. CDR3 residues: CASSKISGGAKETQYF. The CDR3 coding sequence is TGCGCCAGCAGCAAAATTAGCGGGGGGGCTAAAGAGACCCAGTACTTC.

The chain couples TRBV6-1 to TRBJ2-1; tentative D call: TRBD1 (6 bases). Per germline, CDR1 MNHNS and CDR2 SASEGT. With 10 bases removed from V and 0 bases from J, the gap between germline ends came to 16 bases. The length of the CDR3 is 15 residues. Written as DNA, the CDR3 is TGTGCCACCGTTCCACTGGACAGCTCCTACAATGAGCAGTTCTTC. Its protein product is CATVPLDSSYNEQFF.

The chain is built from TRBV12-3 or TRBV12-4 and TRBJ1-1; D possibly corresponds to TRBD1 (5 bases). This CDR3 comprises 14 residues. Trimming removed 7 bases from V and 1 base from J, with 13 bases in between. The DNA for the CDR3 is TGTGCCAGCACCTACTGGGGGGGGAACACTGAAGCTTTCTTT. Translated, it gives CASTYWGGNTEAFF.

The CDR3 nucleotides are TGTGCCAGCAGCACCGGGACTAACACAGATACGCAGTATTTT. It yields the protein CASSTGTNTDTQYF. The J gene is TRBJ2-3, the V gene TRBV12-3 or TRBV12-4; 7 nucleotides agree with TRBD2. With 6 bases clipped from V and 2 bases from J, the junction kept 5 bases outside the gene matches. This CDR3 is 14 amino acids long.

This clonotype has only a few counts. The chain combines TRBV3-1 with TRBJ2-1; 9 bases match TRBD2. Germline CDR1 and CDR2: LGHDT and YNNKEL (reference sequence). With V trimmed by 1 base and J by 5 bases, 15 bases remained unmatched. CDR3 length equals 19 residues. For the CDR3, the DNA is TGTGCCAGCAGCCAAGGTATGGTTGAGGGTCAGCGGGGGGACAATGAGCAGTTCTTC. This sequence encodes CASSQGMVEGQRGDNEQFF.

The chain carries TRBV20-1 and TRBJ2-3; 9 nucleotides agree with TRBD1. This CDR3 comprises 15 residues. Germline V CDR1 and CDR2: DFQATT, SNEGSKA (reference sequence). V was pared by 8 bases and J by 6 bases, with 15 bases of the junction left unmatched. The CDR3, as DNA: TGCAGTATGAGGGATCCACAGGGGGCAATTGATACGCAGTATTTT. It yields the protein CSMRDPQGAIDTQYF.

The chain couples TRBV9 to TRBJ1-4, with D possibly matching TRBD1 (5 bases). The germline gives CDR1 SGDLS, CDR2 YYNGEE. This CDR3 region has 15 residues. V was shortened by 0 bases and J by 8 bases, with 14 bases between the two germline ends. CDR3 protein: CASSVGGGTGEKLFF. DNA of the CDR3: TGTGCCAGCAGCGTAGGCGGCGGGACCGGGGAAAAACTGTTTTTT.

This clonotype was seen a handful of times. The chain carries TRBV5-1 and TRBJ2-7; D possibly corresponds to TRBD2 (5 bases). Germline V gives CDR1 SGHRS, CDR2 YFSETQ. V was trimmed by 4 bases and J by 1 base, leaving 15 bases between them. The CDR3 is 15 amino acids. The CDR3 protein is CASSLFGLDSYEQYF. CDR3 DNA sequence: TGCGCCAGCAGCCTCTTTGGACTGGATTCCTACGAGCAGTACTTC. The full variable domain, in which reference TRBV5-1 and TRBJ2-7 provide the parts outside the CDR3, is KAGVTQTPRYLIKTRGQQVTLSCSPISGHRSVSWYQQTPGQGLQFLFEYFSETQRNKGNFPGRFSGRQFSNSRSEMNVSTLELGDSALYLCASSLFGLDSYEQYFGPGTRLTVT.

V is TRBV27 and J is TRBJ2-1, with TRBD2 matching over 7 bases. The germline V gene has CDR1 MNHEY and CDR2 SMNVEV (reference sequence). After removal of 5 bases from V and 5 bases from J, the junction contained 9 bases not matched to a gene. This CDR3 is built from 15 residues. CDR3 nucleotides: TGTGCCAGCAGTCCCTATGCGGGGGTGCACAATGAGCAGTTCTTC. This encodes CASSPYAGVHNEQFF.

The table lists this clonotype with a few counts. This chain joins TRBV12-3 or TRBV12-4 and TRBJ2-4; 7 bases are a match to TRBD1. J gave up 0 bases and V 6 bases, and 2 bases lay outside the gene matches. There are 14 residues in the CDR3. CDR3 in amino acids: CASSQGVAKNIQYF. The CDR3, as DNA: TGTGCCAGCAGCCAGGGGGTAGCCAAAAACATTCAGTACTTC.

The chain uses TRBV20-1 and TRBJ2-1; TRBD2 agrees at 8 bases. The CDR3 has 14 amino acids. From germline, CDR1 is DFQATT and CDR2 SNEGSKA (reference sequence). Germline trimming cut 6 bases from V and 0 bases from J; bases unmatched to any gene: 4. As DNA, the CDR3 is TGCAGTGCCGCGAGCGGGGGCTCCTACAATGAGCAGTTCTTC. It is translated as CSAASGGSYNEQFF.

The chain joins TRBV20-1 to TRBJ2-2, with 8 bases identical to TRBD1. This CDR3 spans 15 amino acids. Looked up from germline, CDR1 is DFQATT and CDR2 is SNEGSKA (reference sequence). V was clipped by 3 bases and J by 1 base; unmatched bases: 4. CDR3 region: CSASIGTGNTGELFF. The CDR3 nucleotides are TGCAGTGCTAGCATCGGGACAGGGAACACCGGGGAGCTGTTTTTT.

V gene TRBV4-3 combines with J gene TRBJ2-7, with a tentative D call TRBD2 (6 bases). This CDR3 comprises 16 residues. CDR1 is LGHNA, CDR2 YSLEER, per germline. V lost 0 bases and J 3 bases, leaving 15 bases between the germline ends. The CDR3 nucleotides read TGCGCCAGCAGCCAAGAAGGTTCGGGAGCTGGCTACGAGCAGTACTTC. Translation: CASSQEGSGAGYEQYF.

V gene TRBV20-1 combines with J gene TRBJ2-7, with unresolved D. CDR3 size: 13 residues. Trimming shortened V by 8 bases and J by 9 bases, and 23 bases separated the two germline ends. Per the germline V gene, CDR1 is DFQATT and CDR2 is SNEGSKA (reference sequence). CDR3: CSPRDWTSPRQYF. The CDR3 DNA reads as TGCAGTCCCCGTGACTGGACCTCTCCCCGGCAGTACTTC.

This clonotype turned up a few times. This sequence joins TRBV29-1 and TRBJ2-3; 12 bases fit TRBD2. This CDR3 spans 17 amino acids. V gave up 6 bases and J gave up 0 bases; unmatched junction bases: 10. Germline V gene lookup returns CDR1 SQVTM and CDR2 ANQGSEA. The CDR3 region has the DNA TGCAGCGTAGATGGACTAGCGGGGATGTCTAGCACAGATACGCAGTATTTT. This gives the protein CSVDGLAGMSSTDTQYF.

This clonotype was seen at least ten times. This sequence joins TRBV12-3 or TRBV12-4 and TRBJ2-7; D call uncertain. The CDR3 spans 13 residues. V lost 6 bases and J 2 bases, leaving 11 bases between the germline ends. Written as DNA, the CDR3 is TGTGCCAGCAGCACGGACCGTGCCTACGAGCAGTACTTC. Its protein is CASSTDRAYEQYF.